Here is one TCR beta chain with its context. Its target is unknown. With 60 Vbeta and 13 Jbeta primers, the PCR was carried out. Measured with immunoSEQ multiplex PCR; TCRdb has only the in-frame clones, and not every one. In all, the sample yields some 140,000 clones. Germline lookup yields CDR1 LNHDA and CDR2 SQIVND (reference sequence). The CDR3 is 15 residues long. The V segment lost 1 base and the J segment 4 bases; nucleotides outside the gene matches: 1. This sample stems from a study of cytomegalovirus exposure and HLA in healthy donors. Study-level background: About 80 million unique TCR sequences came from HLA-typed donors in an early release.

Study conclusions and caveats: Later on, analysis showed that most CMV-associated TCR beta chains appeared to be HLA-restricted.

The sequence was collected from a woman aged 35 to 49 in good health and CMV-seronegative. This chain joins TRBV19 and TRBJ2-2, with 9 bases matching TRBD2. The sequenced sample was PBMCs. The CDR3 sequence is CASSIAGLATGELFF. The CDR3 DNA follows: TGTGCCAGTAGTATAGCGGGACTAGCCACCGGGGAGCTGTTTTTT.